The T cell receptor beta chain described here comes from a study of breast tumors, draining lymph nodes, adjacent tissues. Study results and limitations: Tumor repertoires ranked between lymph nodes and nontumor tissue in diversity, with V and J gene preferences. Tumor and nontumor repertoires were significantly more similar in luminal-like than in basal-like breast cancer. Data only fit, rather than demonstrated, lymph node origin of most tumor T cells.

TCRdb passed the multiplex PCR reads through MiXCR, listing each CDR3 protein once. The table shows 160,000 or so distinct CDR3 sequences, with 33% occurring only once. This CDR3 contains 12 residues. The ends were cut back, 5 bases at V and 4 bases at J, with 9 bases in the middle. Germline CDR1 and CDR2: SGHVS and FNYEAQ. This clonotype was counted many times. Its target is unknown. Samples came from axillary lymph nodes draining the breast cancer. The material sequenced was axillary lymph node tissue. The receptor was derived from a female donor with breast cancer. Some clones in this sample may be carry-over from other donors' samples. The chain is built from TRBV7-6 and TRBJ2-7; D gene ambiguous. Written as DNA, the CDR3 is TGTGCCAGCAGCCAAAGCGCATACGAGCAGTACTTC. Translated: CASSQSAYEQYF.